The clone carrying this T cell receptor beta chain was counted ten times or more. The antigen remains unidentified. Per the germline V gene, CDR1 is SQVTM and CDR2 is ANQGSEA. This CDR3 spans 12 amino acids. Trimming left V 4 bases short and J 0 bases short, with 7 bases between. Libraries of TCR beta came from iRepertoire HTBI primers plus Arm-PCR of CDR3 regions. Via MiXCR, TCRdb re-called the multiplex PCR reads, giving one row per CDR3 protein. The repertoire holds a few hundred thousand distinct CDR3 sequences, with 20% to 25% as singletons. The data were obtained in a study of regulatory T cells in long-lasting Graves disease. Study outcomes and limitations: Segments TRBV28, TRBJ1-2 and TRBJ2-5 showed preferential usage in persistent disease.

Specified time point: persistent/refractory GD, antithyroid drugs over 5 years with positive TRAb. PBMC RNA served as the TCR library source. The chain links TRBV29-1 to TRBJ2-7; D is undetermined. The sequenced sample was peripheral blood mononuclear cells (PBMCs), obtained when the disease was refractory, from a patient treated with antithyroid drugs. The receptor was derived from a female donor with Graves disease. CDR3 bases: TGCAGCGTTGGGCAGAGCTCCTACGAGCAGTACTTC. Its translation is CSVGQSSYEQYF.